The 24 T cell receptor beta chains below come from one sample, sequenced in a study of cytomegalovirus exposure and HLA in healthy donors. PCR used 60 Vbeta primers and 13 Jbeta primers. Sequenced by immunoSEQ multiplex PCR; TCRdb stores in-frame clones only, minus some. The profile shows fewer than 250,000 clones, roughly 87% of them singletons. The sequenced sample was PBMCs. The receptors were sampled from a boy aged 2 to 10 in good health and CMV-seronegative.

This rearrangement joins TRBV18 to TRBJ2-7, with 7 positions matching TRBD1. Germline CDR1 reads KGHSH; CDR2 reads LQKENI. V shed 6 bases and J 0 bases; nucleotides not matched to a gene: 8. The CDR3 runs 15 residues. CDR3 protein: CASSPDRADSYEQYF. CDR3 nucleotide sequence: TGTGCCAGCTCTCCCGACAGGGCCGACTCCTACGAGCAGTACTTC. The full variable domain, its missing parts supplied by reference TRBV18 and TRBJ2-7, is NAGVMQNPRHLVRRRGQEARLRCSPMKGHSHVYWYRQLPEEGLKFMVYLQKENIIDESGMPKERFSAEFPKEGPSILRIQQVVRGDSAAYFCASSPDRADSYEQYFGPGTRLTVT.

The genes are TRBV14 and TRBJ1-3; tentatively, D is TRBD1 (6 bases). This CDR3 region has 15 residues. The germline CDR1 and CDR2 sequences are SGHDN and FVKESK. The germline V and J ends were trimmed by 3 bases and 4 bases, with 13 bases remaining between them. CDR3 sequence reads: CASSQNSGAGNTIYF. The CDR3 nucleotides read TGTGCCAGCAGCCAGAATTCAGGGGCAGGAAACACCATATATTTT.

The CDR3 spells CASSLGSQGNQPQHF. CDR3 DNA: TGTGCCAGCAGCTTAGGTTCACAGGGCAATCAGCCCCAGCATTTT. The genes are TRBV7-8 and TRBJ1-5; tentatively, D is TRBD1 (5 bases). The V end was cut by 1 base, the J end by 2 bases, with 9 bases between. The CDR3 is 15 amino acids. Germline V CDR1 and CDR2: SGHVS, FQNEAQ.

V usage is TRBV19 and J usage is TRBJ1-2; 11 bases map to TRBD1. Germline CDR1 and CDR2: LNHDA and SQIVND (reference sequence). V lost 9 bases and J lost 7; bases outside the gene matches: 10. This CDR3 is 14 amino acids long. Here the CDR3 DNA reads TGTGCCAGCCACCTAATAGGACAGGGGGCTGGCTACACCTTC. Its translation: CASHLIGQGAGYTF. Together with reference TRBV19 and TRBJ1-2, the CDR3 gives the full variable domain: DGGITQSPKYLFRKEGQNVTLSCEQNLNHDAMYWYRQDPGQGLRLIYYSQIVNDFQKGDIAEGYSVSREKKESFPLTVTSAQKNPTAFYLCASHLIGQGAGYTFGSGTRLTVV.

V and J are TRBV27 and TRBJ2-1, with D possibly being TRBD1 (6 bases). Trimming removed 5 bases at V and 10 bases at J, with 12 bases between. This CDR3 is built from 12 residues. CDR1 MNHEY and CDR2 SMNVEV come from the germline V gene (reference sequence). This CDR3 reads CASSRPTGEQFF. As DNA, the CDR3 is TGTGCCAGCAGTAGACCGACAGGAGAGCAGTTCTTC.

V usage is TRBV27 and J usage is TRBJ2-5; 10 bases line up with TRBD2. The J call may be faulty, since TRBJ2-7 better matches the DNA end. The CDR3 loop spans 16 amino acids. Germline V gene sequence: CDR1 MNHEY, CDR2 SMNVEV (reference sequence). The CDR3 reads CASSRLAGRYSYEQYF. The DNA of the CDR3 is TGTGCCAGCAGTCGACTAGCGGGCCGCTACTCCTACGAGCAGTACTTC.

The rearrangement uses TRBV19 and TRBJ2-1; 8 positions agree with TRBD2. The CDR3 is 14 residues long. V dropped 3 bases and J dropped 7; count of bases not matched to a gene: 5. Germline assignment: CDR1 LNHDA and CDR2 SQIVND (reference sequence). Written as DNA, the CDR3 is TGTGCCAGTAGTATCAGCGGGAGAAAGAATGAGCAGTTCTTC. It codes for CASSISGRKNEQFF.

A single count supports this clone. The CDR3 spells CAGTKDRGYGYTF. The DNA for the CDR3 is TGTGCCGGCACCAAGGACAGGGGGTATGGCTACACCTTC. The rearrangement links TRBV28 to TRBJ1-2; 10 nucleotides line up with TRBD1. V trimming: 11 bases; J trimming: 5 bases; junction bases outside the gene matches: 8. The CDR3 spans 13 residues. The germline V gene has CDR1 MDHEN and CDR2 SYDVKM.

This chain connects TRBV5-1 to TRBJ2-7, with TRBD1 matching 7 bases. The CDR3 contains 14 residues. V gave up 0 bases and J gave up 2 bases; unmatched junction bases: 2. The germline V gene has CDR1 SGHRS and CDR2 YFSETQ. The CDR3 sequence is CASSLGQGPYEQYF. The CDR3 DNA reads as TGCGCCAGCAGCTTGGGACAGGGCCCCTACGAGCAGTACTTC.

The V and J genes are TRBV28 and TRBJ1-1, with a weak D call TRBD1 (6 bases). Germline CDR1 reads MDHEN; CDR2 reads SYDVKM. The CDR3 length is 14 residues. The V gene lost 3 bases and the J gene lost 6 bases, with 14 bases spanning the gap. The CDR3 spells CASSFRGEGAEAFF. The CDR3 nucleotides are TGTGCCAGCAGTTTCAGGGGCGAGGGGGCTGAAGCTTTCTTT. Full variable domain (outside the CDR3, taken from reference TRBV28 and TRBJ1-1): DVKVTQSSRYLVKRTGEKVFLECVQDMDHENMFWYRQDPGLGLRLIYFSYDVKMKEKGDIPEGYSVSREKKERFSLILESASTNQTSMYLCASSFRGEGAEAFFGQGTRLTVV.

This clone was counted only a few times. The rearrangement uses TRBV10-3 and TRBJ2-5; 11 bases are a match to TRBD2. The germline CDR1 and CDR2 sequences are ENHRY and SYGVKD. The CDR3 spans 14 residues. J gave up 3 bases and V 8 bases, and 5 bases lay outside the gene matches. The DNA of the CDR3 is TGTGCCATCGCCCCGACTAGCGGGGAAGAGACCCAGTACTTC. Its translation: CAIAPTSGEETQYF.

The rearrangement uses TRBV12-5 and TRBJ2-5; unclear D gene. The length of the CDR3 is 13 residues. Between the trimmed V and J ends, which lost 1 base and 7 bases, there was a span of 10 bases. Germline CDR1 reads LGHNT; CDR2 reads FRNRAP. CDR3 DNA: TGTGCTAGTGGTTTGGAAAGCGCCGGGACCCAGTACTTC. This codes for CASGLESAGTQYF.

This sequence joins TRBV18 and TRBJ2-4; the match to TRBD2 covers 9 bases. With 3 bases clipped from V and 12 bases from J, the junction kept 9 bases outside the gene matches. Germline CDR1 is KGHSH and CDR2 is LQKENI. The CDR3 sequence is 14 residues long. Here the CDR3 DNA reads TGTGCCAGCTCACCTACCACTGGCGGGAGGGATCAGTACTTC. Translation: CASSPTTGGRDQYF.

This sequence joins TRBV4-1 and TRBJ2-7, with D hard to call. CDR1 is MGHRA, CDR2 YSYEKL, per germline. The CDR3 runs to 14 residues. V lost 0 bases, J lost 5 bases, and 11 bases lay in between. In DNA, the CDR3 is TGCGCCAGCAGCCAAGATCGGTTTGCCAACGAGCAGTACTTC. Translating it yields CASSQDRFANEQYF.

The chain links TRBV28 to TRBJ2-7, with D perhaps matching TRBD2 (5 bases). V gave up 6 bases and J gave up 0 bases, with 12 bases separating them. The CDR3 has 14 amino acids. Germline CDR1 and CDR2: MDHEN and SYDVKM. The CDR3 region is CASRQTGDSYEQYF. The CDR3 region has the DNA TGTGCCAGCAGACAAACCGGGGACTCCTACGAGCAGTACTTC.

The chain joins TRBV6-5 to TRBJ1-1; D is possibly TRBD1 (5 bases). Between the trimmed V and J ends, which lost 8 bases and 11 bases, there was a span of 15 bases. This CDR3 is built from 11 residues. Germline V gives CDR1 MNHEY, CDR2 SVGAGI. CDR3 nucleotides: TGTGCCAGCCGGCGGGGGGGGACGGCTTTCTTT. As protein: CASRRGGTAFF.

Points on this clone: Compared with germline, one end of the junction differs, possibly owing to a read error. CDR3: CSSLLQGEAFF. The CDR3 bases are TGTTCCAGCCTGCTGCAGGGTGAAGCTTTCTTT. This chain connects TRBV7-9 to TRBJ1-1; the D gene is possibly TRBD1 (5 bases). Germline loops: CDR1 SEHNR, CDR2 FQNEAQ (reference sequence). This CDR3 has 11 amino acids.

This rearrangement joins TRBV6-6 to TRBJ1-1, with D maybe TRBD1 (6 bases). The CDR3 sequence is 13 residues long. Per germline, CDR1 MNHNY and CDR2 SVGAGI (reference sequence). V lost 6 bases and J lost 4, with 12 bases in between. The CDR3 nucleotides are TGTGCCAGCAGACTTCAGGGGTTCACTGAAGCTTTCTTT. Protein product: CASRLQGFTEAFF.

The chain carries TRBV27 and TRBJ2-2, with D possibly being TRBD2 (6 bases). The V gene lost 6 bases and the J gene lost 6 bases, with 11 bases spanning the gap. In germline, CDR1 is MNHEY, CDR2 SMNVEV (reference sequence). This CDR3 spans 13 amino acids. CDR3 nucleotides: TGTGCCAGCAGCCCCCCGGGGGCCGGGGAGCTGTTTTTT. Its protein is CASSPPGAGELFF.

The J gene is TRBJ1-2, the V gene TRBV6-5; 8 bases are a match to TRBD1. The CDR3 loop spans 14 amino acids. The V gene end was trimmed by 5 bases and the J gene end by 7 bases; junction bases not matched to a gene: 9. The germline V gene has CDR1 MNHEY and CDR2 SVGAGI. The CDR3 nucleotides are TGTGCCAGCAGTGGAAGGACAGGGACCCTTGGCTACACCTTC. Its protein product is CASSGRTGTLGYTF.

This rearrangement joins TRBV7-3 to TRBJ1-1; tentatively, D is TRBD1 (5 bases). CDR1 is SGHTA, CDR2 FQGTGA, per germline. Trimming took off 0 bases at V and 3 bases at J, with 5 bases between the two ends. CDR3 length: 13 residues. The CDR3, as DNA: TGTGCCAGCAGCTTAACCAGGGACACTGAAGCTTTCTTT. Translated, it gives CASSLTRDTEAFF.

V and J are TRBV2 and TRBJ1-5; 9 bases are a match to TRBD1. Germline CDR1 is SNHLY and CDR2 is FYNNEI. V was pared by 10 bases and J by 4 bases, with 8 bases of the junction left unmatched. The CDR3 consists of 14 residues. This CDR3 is CATTRDRENQPQHF. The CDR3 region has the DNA TGTGCCACCACCCGGGACAGGGAGAATCAGCCCCAGCATTTT.

DNA for the CDR3: TGTGCCAGCAGTGTACCCGGGACAGGGGTTCAGCCCCAGCATTTT. Protein sequence: CASSVPGTGVQPQHF. The chain couples TRBV28 to TRBJ1-5; 10 nucleotides align to TRBD1. The CDR3 has 15 residues. Germline CDR1 and CDR2: MDHEN and SYDVKM. J was trimmed by 6 bases and V by 5 bases; bases with no gene match: 7.

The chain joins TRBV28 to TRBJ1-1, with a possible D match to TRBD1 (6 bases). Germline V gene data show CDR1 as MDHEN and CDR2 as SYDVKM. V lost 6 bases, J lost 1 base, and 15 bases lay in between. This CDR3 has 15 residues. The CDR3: CASRRTENSNTEAFF. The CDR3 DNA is TGTGCCAGCAGAAGGACAGAGAACTCGAACACTGAAGCTTTCTTT.